The next 20 T cell receptor beta chains were all read from a single sample in a study of T cell responses to AZD1222 COVID-19 vaccine (dated by TCRdb to about 2021). The time point label, as the study defines it: baseline before first vaccination. Preparation of the library involved the immunoSEQ multiplex PCR assay. TCRdb mirrors the immuneACCESS table, restricted to in-frame sequences. Some clones are absent from its copies; in checked studies, under half trace to an unresolved V gene, and the reason for the others is unknown. In this sample the table shows 85,000 or so clones, approximately 90% of which occur a single time. The biggest ten clones account for around 5% of the sample. This material consisted of peripheral blood, taken on day 0 of AZD1222 vaccination. These receptors came from an adult in good health.

The chain recombines TRBV19 with TRBJ1-5; D is unclear. Looked up from germline, CDR1 is LNHDA and CDR2 is SQIVND (reference sequence). The CDR3 extends over 15 amino acids. V lost 1 base and J lost 4, with 11 bases in between. DNA for the CDR3: TGTGCCAGTAGTATAGGGCAGGCACTAAATCAGCCCCAGCATTTT. This translates into CASSIGQALNQPQHF.

The chain joins TRBV5-1 to TRBJ2-7; unclear D gene. Per germline, CDR1 SGHRS and CDR2 YFSETQ. The CDR3 sequence is 14 residues long. Trimming removed 0 bases at V and 2 bases at J, with 9 bases between. CDR3 sequence reads: CASSLVGGTYEQYF. The CDR3 DNA is TGCGCCAGCAGCTTGGTTGGCGGAACCTACGAGCAGTACTTC.

This chain links TRBV27 with TRBJ1-1; D is unclear. CDR3 length equals 13 residues. Germline CDR1 is MNHEY and CDR2 is SMNVEV (reference sequence). V gave up 0 bases and J gave up 8 bases, with 10 bases separating them. The CDR3 DNA reads TGTGCCAGCAGTTTATCCTTCTGGGAAGAAGCTTTCTTT. Encoded protein: CASSLSFWEEAFF.

The chain links TRBV5-1 to TRBJ1-6, with 10 positions matching TRBD1. The ends lost 4 bases at V and 11 bases at J; junction bases unmatched: 6. This CDR3 has 14 residues. Germline V gene lookup returns CDR1 SGHRS and CDR2 YFSETQ. The DNA for the CDR3 is TGCGCCAGCAGCCCAGGGACAGGGGAAACACCCCTCCACTTT. This sequence encodes CASSPGTGETPLHF. The full variable domain, its missing parts supplied by reference TRBV5-1 and TRBJ1-6, is KAGVTQTPRYLIKTRGQQVTLSCSPISGHRSVSWYQQTPGQGLQFLFEYFSETQRNKGNFPGRFSGRQFSNSRSEMNVSTLELGDSALYLCASSPGTGETPLHFGNGTRLTVT.

The V gene is TRBV19, the J gene TRBJ1-1; D unresolved. Deletions cut 8 bases from V and 8 bases from J, with 12 bases between. The CDR3 length is 11 residues. In germline, CDR1 is LNHDA, CDR2 SQIVND (reference sequence). CDR3 region: CASQRRSEAFF. Written as DNA, the CDR3 is TGTGCCAGTCAGCGCCGCTCAGAAGCTTTCTTT.

The chain links TRBV5-5 to TRBJ2-1; 9 bases agree with TRBD2. Germline trimming cut 2 bases from V and 7 bases from J; bases unmatched to any gene: 7. Germline V lookup: CDR1 SGHKS, CDR2 YYEKEE (reference sequence). This CDR3 is 15 amino acids long. The CDR3 reads CASSFGLAGKNEQFF. DNA of the CDR3: TGTGCCAGCAGCTTCGGGCTAGCGGGGAAAAATGAGCAGTTCTTC. Complete variable domain (other parts from reference TRBV5-5 and TRBJ2-1): DAGVTQSPTHLIKTRGQQVTLRCSPISGHKSVSWYQQVLGQGPQFIFQYYEKEERGRGNFPDRFSARQFPNYSSELNVNALLLGDSALYLCASSFGLAGKNEQFFGPGTRLTVL.

CDR3 loop: CASSQTGQNYGYTF. CDR3 DNA: TGCGCCAGCAGCCAAACAGGGCAAAACTATGGCTACACCTTC. The rearrangement joins TRBV4-1 to TRBJ1-2, with D possibly TRBD1 on 6 matching bases. V lost 2 bases to trimming and J lost 2 bases, with 9 bases between them. Germline lookup yields CDR1 MGHRA and CDR2 YSYEKL. The CDR3 loop spans 14 amino acids.

The rearrangement links TRBV27 to TRBJ1-2; a weak D match, TRBD1 (6 bases). V was pared by 6 bases and J by 2 bases, with 10 bases between. Per the germline V gene, CDR1 is MNHEY and CDR2 is SMNVEV (reference sequence). The CDR3 has 13 amino acids. In DNA, the CDR3 is TGTGCCAGCAGCTCCGGGACAAACTATGGCTACACCTTC. The encoded protein is CASSSGTNYGYTF.

This chain joins TRBV4-2 and TRBJ1-2, with D possibly matching TRBD1 (5 bases). The CDR3 has 16 residues. With 0 bases removed from V and 4 bases from J, the gap between germline ends came to 15 bases. CDR1 is LGHNA and CDR2 is YNFKEQ in the germline V gene. CDR3: CASSQELGGFSYGYTF. The CDR3 bases are TGTGCCAGCAGCCAAGAATTGGGGGGATTTAGCTATGGCTACACCTTC.

This rearrangement joins TRBV7-6 to TRBJ1-4, with TRBD1 as a possible D gene (6 bases). The CDR3 loop spans 16 amino acids. Germline V CDR1 and CDR2: SGHVS, FNYEAQ. V dropped 0 bases and J dropped 7 bases, with 15 bases sitting between them. The CDR3 nucleotides are TGTGCCAGCAGCTTAGCCGGAGGGGGGGCAGGTGAAAAACTGTTTTTT. It codes for CASSLAGGGAGEKLFF.

This clone was detected only a few times. This chain links TRBV18 with TRBJ1-4, with 9 bases that match TRBD1. Germline CDR1 reads KGHSH; CDR2 reads LQKENI. V dropped 0 bases and J dropped 8; count of bases not matched to a gene: 10. This CDR3 is 17 amino acids long. The CDR3 loop reads CASSPPFTGGAREKLFF. The DNA for the CDR3 is TGTGCCAGCTCACCACCGTTCACAGGGGGCGCGCGGGAAAAACTGTTTTTT.

The V and J genes are TRBV4-3 and TRBJ1-1, with D possibly TRBD1 on 5 matching bases. Trimming shortened V by 4 bases and J by 1 base, and 10 bases separated the two germline ends. Germline V gene sequence: CDR1 LGHNA, CDR2 YSLEER. This CDR3 comprises 14 residues. The CDR3 DNA follows: TGCGCCAGCAGCCTCTGGGACGGGAACACTGAAGCTTTCTTT. It translates to CASSLWDGNTEAFF.

The rearrangement joins TRBV9 to TRBJ1-2; the match to TRBD1 covers 7 bases. Germline V gene lookup returns CDR1 SGDLS and CDR2 YYNGEE. The CDR3 spans 15 residues. V lost 4 bases to trimming and J lost 0 bases; unmatched junction nucleotides: 6. CDR3 region: CASSPWDRPNYGYTF. The CDR3 DNA is TGTGCCAGCAGCCCCTGGGACAGACCTAACTATGGCTACACCTTC.

The CDR3 coding sequence is TGTGCCAGCAGCCACCTACCGACAAGCTACTTCACCGGGGAGCTGTTTTTT. It yields the protein CASSHLPTSYFTGELFF. The V gene is TRBV3-1 (or the pseudogene TRBV3-2), the J gene TRBJ2-2, with D unclear. CDR3 length: 17 amino acids. Germline CDR1 is LGHDT and CDR2 is YNNKEL (reference sequence). V was clipped by 3 bases and J by 4 bases, with 18 bases between them.

The chain couples TRBV4-1 to TRBJ2-7; TRBD2 matches at 14 bases. Per the germline V gene, CDR1 is MGHRA and CDR2 is YSYEKL. The CDR3 is 18 residues long. V lost 2 bases to trimming and J lost 2 bases; unmatched junction nucleotides: 8. The DNA of the CDR3 is TGCGCCAGCAGCCAAACCGGGACTAGCGGGGGCCTTACCTACGAGCAGTACTTC. Translation: CASSQTGTSGGLTYEQYF.

The table lists this clone with a few counts. The chain couples TRBV6-5 to TRBJ1-2; D perhaps matches TRBD1 (6 bases). The CDR3 loop spans 15 amino acids. CDR1 is MNHEY and CDR2 is SVGAGI in the germline V gene. V was shortened by 7 bases and J by 4 bases, with 19 bases between the two germline ends. The CDR3 nucleotides read TGTGCCAGCAAGTTGTCTCAAAACAGGGTCTATGGCTACACCTTC. As protein: CASKLSQNRVYGYTF.

This clone was observed once. This chain uses TRBV19 with TRBJ2-3; tentatively, D is TRBD1 or TRBD2 (6 bases each). CDR3 size: 15 residues. The V end was cut by 7 bases, the J end by 2 bases, with 16 bases between. Per germline, CDR1 LNHDA and CDR2 SQIVND (reference sequence). The CDR3 nucleotides are TGTGCCAGTAATAGGGGGGTAGCAGACACAGATACGCAGTATTTT. Translated: CASNRGVADTDTQYF.

The chain links TRBV5-8 to TRBJ1-6; 10 bases fit TRBD1. The ends lost 0 bases at V and 10 bases at J; junction bases unmatched: 4. The CDR3 runs to 15 residues. CDR1 and CDR2 (germline): SGHTS, YDEGEE. The CDR3 coding sequence is TGTGCCAGCAGCTTGGTGACAGGGGGCCGATCACCCCTCCACTTT. Translation gives CASSLVTGGRSPLHF.

The V call is TRBV11-2, the J call TRBJ2-7; D not certain. Per the germline V gene, CDR1 is SGHAT and CDR2 is FQNNGV. Trimming pared 1 base from V and 0 bases from J, leaving 10 bases between. The length of the CDR3 is 15 residues. As DNA, the CDR3 is TGTGCCAGCAGCTTAGGTCTCAGGAGCTCCTACGAGCAGTACTTC. This sequence encodes CASSLGLRSSYEQYF.

This clone was picked up one time. The chain employs TRBV27 and TRBJ1-3; D gene unclear. Germline V gene sequence: CDR1 MNHEY, CDR2 SMNVEV (reference sequence). This CDR3 is 14 amino acids long. Trimming shortened V by 2 bases and J by 4 bases, and 9 bases separated the two germline ends. In DNA form, the CDR3 reads TGTGCCAGCAGTTTACGCGGGTTAGGAAACACCATATATTTT. Translating it yields CASSLRGLGNTIYF.